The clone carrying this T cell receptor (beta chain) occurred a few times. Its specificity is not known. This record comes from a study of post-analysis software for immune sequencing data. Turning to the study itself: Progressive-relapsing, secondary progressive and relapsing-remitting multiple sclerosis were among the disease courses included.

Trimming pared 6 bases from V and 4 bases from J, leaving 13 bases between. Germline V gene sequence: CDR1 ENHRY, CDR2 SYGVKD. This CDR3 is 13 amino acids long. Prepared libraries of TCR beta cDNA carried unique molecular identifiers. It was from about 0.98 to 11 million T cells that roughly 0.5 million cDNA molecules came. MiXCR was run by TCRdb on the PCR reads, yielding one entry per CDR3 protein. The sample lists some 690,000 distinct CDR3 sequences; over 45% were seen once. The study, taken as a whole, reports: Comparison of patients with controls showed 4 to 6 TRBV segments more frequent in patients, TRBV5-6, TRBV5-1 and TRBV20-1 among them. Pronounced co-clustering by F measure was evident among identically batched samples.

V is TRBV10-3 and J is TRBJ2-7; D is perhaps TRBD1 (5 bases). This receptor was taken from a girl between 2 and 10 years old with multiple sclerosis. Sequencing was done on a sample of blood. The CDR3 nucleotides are TGTGCCATCAGGACAGAGCGAGATTACGAGCAGTACTTC. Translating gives CAIRTERDYEQYF.